The 12 T cell receptor beta chains below were found in one sample sequenced in a study of T cell responses to AZD1222 COVID-19 vaccine. Generated by immunoSEQ multiplex PCR, the TCRdb table keeps only in-frame clones and is missing some. The sample has about 120,000 clones, around 90% seen once. The input for sequencing was peripheral blood, taken 28 days after the second dose of the MenACWY control vaccine. The receptors derive from an adult who received the MenACWY meningococcal vaccine as a control.

J is TRBJ1-3 and V is TRBV7-8, with a weak D call TRBD1 (6 bases). V was clipped by 3 bases and J by 0 bases, with 9 bases between them. CDR3 length: 15 amino acids. The V gene's germline CDR1 is SGHVS and CDR2 FQNEAQ. The CDR3 here is CASSFDRSSGNTIYF. DNA for the CDR3: TGTGCCAGCAGCTTCGACAGGAGCTCTGGAAACACCATATATTTT.

The CDR3 DNA sequence: TGCGCCAGCAGCCAAGAAGGAAGGGCCGGGGAGACCCAGTACTTC. The encoded protein is CASSQEGRAGETQYF. The V and J genes are TRBV4-1 and TRBJ2-5, with D unresolved. With 0 bases removed from V and 5 bases from J, the gap between germline ends came to 13 bases. In germline, CDR1 is MGHRA, CDR2 YSYEKL. The CDR3 is made up of 15 amino acids.

The rearrangement uses TRBV5-1 and TRBJ1-5, with 8 bases aligning to TRBD1. The trim removed 6 bases at V and 4 bases at J, leaving 6 bases unmatched. Germline values: CDR1 SGHRS, CDR2 YFSETQ. CDR3 length equals 14 residues. The CDR3 nucleotides read TGCGCCAGCACCCGGGACAGGACAAATCAGCCCCAGCATTTT. Translation: CASTRDRTNQPQHF. The whole variable domain, remainder taken from reference TRBV5-1 and TRBJ1-5, is KAGVTQTPRYLIKTRGQQVTLSCSPISGHRSVSWYQQTPGQGLQFLFEYFSETQRNKGNFPGRFSGRQFSNSRSEMNVSTLELGDSALYLCASTRDRTNQPQHFGDGTRLSIL.

The chain recombines TRBV12-3 or TRBV12-4 with TRBJ1-3; no definite D call. This CDR3 has 13 residues. V lost 6 bases, J lost 4 bases, and 10 bases lay in between. The CDR3 sequence is CASSLQWGNTIYF. CDR3 nucleotides: TGTGCCAGCAGCCTACAGTGGGGAAACACCATATATTTT.

This clone occurred once. The chain couples TRBV3-1 (or the pseudogene TRBV3-2) to TRBJ2-5; 10 nucleotides agree with TRBD2. The CDR3 loop spans 16 amino acids. V shed 2 bases and J 2 bases; nucleotides not matched to a gene: 5. Germline V gives CDR1 LGHDT, CDR2 YNNKEL (reference sequence). CDR3 loop: CASSQRGAGGQETQYF. The CDR3, as DNA: TGTGCCAGCAGCCAACGAGGAGCGGGAGGGCAAGAGACCCAGTACTTC.

A remark on this clone: Sequence at one end of the junction differs from germline and may be a read error. The V gene is TRBV7-8, the J gene TRBJ1-2; D may be TRBD1 (5 bases). The germline CDR1 and CDR2 sequences are SGHVS and FQNEAQ. The CDR3 spans 15 residues. In DNA, the CDR3 is TGTGCCAGCAGCTCGCAGACAGTAGTGGGGTATGACTACACCTTC. Encoded protein: CASSSQTVVGYDYTF.

This clone was counted a few times. The rearrangement uses TRBV19 and TRBJ2-3, with D possibly being TRBD1 (5 bases). This CDR3 has 14 residues. Germline V CDR1 and CDR2: LNHDA, SQIVND (reference sequence). Between the trimmed V and J ends, which lost 10 bases and 3 bases, there was a span of 17 bases. The chain's CDR3 is CATRSTARTDTQYF. The DNA for the CDR3 is TGTGCCACACGTTCGACAGCGCGTACAGATACGCAGTATTTT.

The rearrangement links TRBV11-2 to TRBJ2-1; 8 nucleotides align to TRBD1. Germline V gives CDR1 SGHAT, CDR2 FQNNGV. This CDR3 comprises 15 residues. V dropped 5 bases and J dropped 6; count of bases not matched to a gene: 9. CDR3: CASSAGTGISNEQFF. DNA for the CDR3: TGTGCCAGCAGCGCCGGGACAGGTATTTCCAATGAGCAGTTCTTC. Together with reference TRBV11-2 and TRBJ2-1, the CDR3 gives the full variable domain: EAGVAQSPRYKIIEKRQSVAFWCNPISGHATLYWYQQILGQGPKLLIQFQNNGVVDDSQLPKDRFSAERLKGVDSTLKIQPAKLEDSAVYLCASSAGTGISNEQFFGPGTRLTVL.

This clone was counted between two and nine times. This chain links TRBV2 with TRBJ2-1; D remains unclear. V lost 5 bases and J 1 base, leaving 6 bases between the germline ends. The V gene's germline CDR1 is SNHLY and CDR2 FYNNEI. The CDR3 has 13 amino acids. The CDR3 reads CASSRKSYNEQFF. CDR3 in DNA: TGTGCCAGCAGTCGCAAGTCCTACAATGAGCAGTTCTTC.

V and J are TRBV21-1 and TRBJ1-4. TRBV21-1 is deemed a pseudogene. CDR3 length: 17 amino acids. CDR3 nucleotides: TGTGCCAGCAGGAAGTGGGTATACAAGGTGCATAATGAAAAACTGTTTTTT. This codes for CASRKWVYKVHNEKLFF.

J is TRBJ2-1 and V is TRBV2; D may be TRBD2 (6 bases). Germline V gives CDR1 SNHLY, CDR2 FYNNEI. This CDR3 has 12 residues. The V end was cut by 9 bases, the J end by 2 bases, with 8 bases between. CDR3 sequence: CARGGAYNEQFF. In DNA form, the CDR3 reads TGTGCCAGGGGGGGAGCCTACAATGAGCAGTTCTTC.

V gene TRBV18 combines with J gene TRBJ2-7, with D possibly being TRBD1 (5 bases). Trimming cost V 3 bases and J 3 bases, with 18 bases left between them. Germline lookup yields CDR1 KGHSH and CDR2 LQKENI. The CDR3 is made up of 16 amino acids. CDR3 amino acids: CASSPPGAGLNYEQYF. The CDR3 DNA reads as TGTGCCAGCTCACCGCCTGGGGCAGGATTAAACTACGAGCAGTACTTC.